Listed below are T cell receptor beta chains from one sample, sequenced in a study of blood T cell repertoires in COVID-19. Sequencing used immunoSEQ multiplex PCR; TCRdb keeps in-frame clones, though not all of them. The sample consists of under 250,000 clones, about four fifths of them appearing once. The sample consisted of peripheral blood. All receptors come from a woman in her 70s with acute or convalescent COVID-19. The conserved cysteine and the conserved F or W are not part of the CDR3 here. Fields, in order: CDR3 protein, V gene, CDR3 length.

ASSPARDAF	TRBV3-1/TRBV3-2	9
ASSFAGLDEKLF	TRBV5-5	12
ASSYGRYYGYT	TRBV6-5	11
ASSLAGTLVYGYT	TRBV5-4	13
ASSSSYTGNQPQH	TRBV11-2	13
ASSPEQDGQAF	TRBV18	11
ASSYPTGQGLYSNQPQH	TRBV6-2/TRBV6-3	17
ATSRDSLGQGASSEKLF	TRBV15	17
ASSLLSGTDYEQY	TRBV13	13
ASSYDRYGYT	TRBV6-2/TRBV6-3	10
ASSDGAVGALH	TRBV6-6	11
ASSQVYQRGGYNEQF	TRBV3-1/TRBV3-2	15
ASSHTRAGGKRGYT	TRBV28	14
ASSLIGDQPQH	TRBV7-2	11
ASSLVGELKGQPQH	TRBV7-2	14
ASSLATGGFYNEQF	TRBV11-2	14
ASSQLHTSGSNNEQF	TRBV4-2	15
ASSLPGTGAGGYT	TRBV4-3	13
ASSQSTGFDQPQH	TRBV23-1	13
ASSLTGYYEQY	TRBV12-3/TRBV12-4	11
ASSPNPGQGWTGELF	TRBV7-2	15
ASSLTRDRGNEKLF	TRBV11-2	14
ASSLGTGISQPQH	TRBV5-5	13
ASRSLGIGADTQY	TRBV3-1/TRBV3-2	13
ASSGGRGYT	TRBV7-9	9
ASSLLGTVGNQPQH	TRBV4-1	14
ASSESGNQPQH	TRBV2	11